This T cell receptor beta chain comes out of a study of control samples from healthy donors and cancer patients. The V segment lost 2 bases and the J segment 0 bases; nucleotides outside the gene matches: 9. This CDR3 comprises 17 residues. Germline V gives CDR1 MGHDK, CDR2 SYGVNS. Sequencing used immunoSEQ multiplex PCR; TCRdb keeps in-frame clones, though not all of them. The sample lists around 140,000 clones, 92% occurring once. The receptor was derived from a man aged 18 to 30 in good health. Sequences were obtained from blood. The rearrangement joins TRBV25-1 to TRBJ2-7; the match to TRBD1 covers 8 bases. As DNA, the CDR3 is TGTGCCAGCAGTGAAACCCCCGGACAGGGAGACTCCTACGAGCAGTACTTC. Translated: CASSETPGQGDSYEQYF.